The 19 T cell receptor beta chains below come from one sample, sequenced in a study of identical twins. Using its own MiXCR run on the 5' RACE reads, TCRdb lists one record per CDR3 protein. The sample has fewer than 550,000 distinct CDR3 sequences; roughly an eighth are singletons. This same sample was also taken into another study, of yellow fever vaccine responses in identical twins.

The specimen sequenced was CD4+ T cells sorted from blood. The source is a woman aged 18 to 35 in good health.

In this sample, this clonotype turned up a few times. The rearrangement joins TRBV6-1 to TRBJ2-7; 10 nucleotides agree with TRBD2. Looked up from germline, CDR1 is MNHNS and CDR2 is SASEGT. This CDR3 is built from 15 residues. Unmatched junction bases numbered 7, after V lost 5 bases and J lost 3 bases. The CDR3 spells CASSPRLAGFYEQYF. In DNA, the CDR3 is TGTGCCAGCAGTCCCCGACTAGCGGGTTTCTACGAGCAGTACTTC.

This sequence joins TRBV20-1 and TRBJ2-7; 8 nucleotides match TRBD1. CDR3 length: 16 residues. Germline V gives CDR1 DFQATT, CDR2 SNEGSKA (reference sequence). Unmatched junction bases numbered 11, after V lost 0 bases and J lost 4 bases. This CDR3 reads CSARDLPDRVDYEQYF. DNA for the CDR3: TGCAGTGCTAGAGATCTGCCGGACAGGGTAGATTACGAGCAGTACTTC.

The chain combines TRBV12-3 or TRBV12-4 with TRBJ2-3; TRBD1 agrees at 10 bases. The ends lost 1 base at V and 2 bases at J; junction bases unmatched: 6. CDR3 length: 17 residues. CDR3 amino acids: CASSLEGQGPLTDTQYF. DNA for the CDR3: TGTGCCAGCAGTTTAGAGGGACAGGGGCCCCTCACAGATACGCAGTATTTT.

This clonotype has a handful of counts. The V call is TRBV12-3 or TRBV12-4, the J call TRBJ2-7; 15 positions match TRBD2. There are 16 residues in the CDR3. V was pared by 1 base and J by 3 bases, with 1 base of the junction left unmatched. CDR3 region: CASSLGTSGGVYEQYF. The CDR3 coding sequence is TGTGCCAGCAGTTTAGGGACTAGCGGGGGGGTCTACGAGCAGTACTTC.

The V gene is TRBV6-5, the J gene TRBJ2-7; D unclear. The CDR3 is made up of 15 amino acids. Germline V CDR1 and CDR2: MNHEY, SVGAGI. Between the trimmed V and J ends, which lost 0 bases and 2 bases, there was a span of 11 bases. CDR3 bases: TGTGCCAGCAGTTACTCGTGGGCGTCCACCTACGAGCAGTACTTC. It is translated as CASSYSWASTYEQYF.

As to this clonotype: One end of the junction fails to match germline, which may point to a read error. V is TRBV2 and J is TRBJ2-1, with 9 bases lining up with TRBD2. From germline, CDR1 is SNHLY and CDR2 FYNNEI. CDR3 size: 19 residues. The CDR3 spells CTSSSNSGSWFNSYNEQFF. CDR3 bases: TGTACCAGCAGTTCTAATAGCGGGAGTTGGTTTAACTCCTACAATGAGCAGTTCTTC.

This clonotype was seen a few times. The V call is TRBV4-3, the J call TRBJ2-6; maybe TRBD1 (6 bases). The length of the CDR3 is 17 residues. Germline lookup yields CDR1 LGHNA and CDR2 YSLEER. V was trimmed by 2 bases and J by 2 bases, leaving 13 bases between them. The chain's CDR3 is CASSQNGAGAGANVLTF. DNA for the CDR3: TGCGCCAGCAGCCAAAACGGCGCAGGGGCTGGGGCCAACGTCCTGACTTTC.

The chain employs TRBV4-1 and TRBJ2-5, with D unclear. Trimming pared 3 bases from V and 4 bases from J, leaving 12 bases between. The length of the CDR3 is 14 residues. Germline CDR1 is MGHRA and CDR2 is YSYEKL. The CDR3 region has the DNA TGCGCCAGCAGCCAGATGGTTTCGCTAGAGACCCAGTACTTC. It codes for CASSQMVSLETQYF.

In its sample, this clonotype was seen many times. The rearrangement uses TRBV5-8 and TRBJ2-7; D is perhaps TRBD1 or TRBD2 (6 bases each). CDR1 is SGHTS and CDR2 is YDEGEE in the germline V gene. V lost 0 bases, J lost 4 bases, and 14 bases lay in between. The CDR3 totals 15 residues. The CDR3: CASSLVSGGGYEQYF. As DNA, the CDR3 is TGTGCCAGCAGCTTGGTCAGCGGAGGGGGGTACGAGCAGTACTTC. Filled out from reference TRBV5-8 and TRBJ2-7, the complete variable domain reads EAGVTQSPTHLIKTRGQQATLRCSPISGHTSVYWYQQALGLGLQFLLWYDEGEERNRGNFPPRFSGRQFPNYSSELNVNALELEDSALYLCASSLVSGGGYEQYFGPGTRLTVT.

V is TRBV4-2 and J is TRBJ2-7, with 8 bases matching TRBD2. The germline V gene has CDR1 LGHNA and CDR2 YNFKEQ. The J segment lost 6 bases and the V segment lost 1 base, leaving 11 bases of the junction unmatched. The CDR3 sequence is 16 residues long. CDR3 loop: CASSQVAASGHLEQYF. The CDR3 DNA is TGTGCCAGCAGCCAAGTGGCGGCTAGCGGGCATCTCGAGCAGTACTTC.

This sequence joins TRBV12-3 or TRBV12-4 and TRBJ2-1; D is possibly TRBD1 (5 bases). The CDR3 consists of 14 residues. V gave up 5 bases and J gave up 8 bases, with 16 bases separating them. The CDR3 DNA is TGTGCCAGCAGTACTCAAACCCCAGGGTATGAGCAGTTCTTC. Protein sequence: CASSTQTPGYEQFF.

This clonotype was detected a few times. The rearrangement joins TRBV12-3 or TRBV12-4 to TRBJ1-4; 9 bases agree with TRBD1. The CDR3 length is 16 residues. Unmatched junction bases numbered 13, after V lost 6 bases and J lost 8 bases. CDR3 in amino acids: CASRPTGQGTREKLFF. The CDR3 region has the DNA TGTGCCAGCAGACCCACCGGACAGGGGACTAGGGAAAAACTGTTTTTT.

The chain joins TRBV20-1 to TRBJ2-1; 8 nucleotides line up with TRBD2. V shed 6 bases, J shed 0 bases, and the junction held 10 bases outside the gene matches. Germline lookup yields CDR1 DFQATT and CDR2 SNEGSKA (reference sequence). CDR3 length: 16 residues. This CDR3 is CSAPGLAGLSYNEQFF. In DNA, the CDR3 is TGCAGTGCGCCCGGTCTAGCGGGTCTCTCCTACAATGAGCAGTTCTTC.

The rearrangement joins TRBV7-2 to TRBJ2-7; no clear D. The V end was cut by 7 bases, the J end by 5 bases, with 21 bases between. The germline CDR1 and CDR2 sequences are SGHTA and FQGNSA. The CDR3 is 15 amino acids. This chain's CDR3 is CASTSGEWGANEQYF. In nucleotides, the CDR3 is TGTGCCAGCACCTCAGGCGAGTGGGGTGCGAACGAGCAGTACTTC.

This clonotype was counted a few times. The V call is TRBV2, the J call TRBJ2-3; D is unclear. The germline V gene has CDR1 SNHLY and CDR2 FYNNEI. There are 15 residues in the CDR3. V gave up 5 bases and J gave up 0 bases, with 12 bases separating them. CDR3 region: CASSSDVTSTDTQYF. The CDR3 DNA follows: TGTGCCAGCAGTTCGGACGTAACTAGCACAGATACGCAGTATTTT. Full variable domain (remainder filled in from reference TRBV2 and TRBJ2-3): EPEVTQTPSHQVTQMGQEVILRCVPISNHLYFYWYRQILGQKVEFLVSFYNNEISEKSEIFDDQFSVERPDGSNFTLKIRSTKLEDSAMYFCASSSDVTSTDTQYFGPGTRLTVL.

This sequence joins TRBV6-5 and TRBJ2-2; tentatively, D is TRBD2 (5 bases). Trimming left V 4 bases short and J 1 base short, with 13 bases between. Germline V gene sequence: CDR1 MNHEY, CDR2 SVGAGI. CDR3 size: 16 residues. The CDR3 loop is CASSSGRGGNTGELFF. The CDR3, as DNA: TGTGCCAGCAGTTCGGGCCGTGGAGGGAACACCGGGGAGCTGTTTTTT.

This clonotype was seen a few times. This chain links TRBV27 with TRBJ2-7; D might be TRBD2 (5 bases). Per the germline V gene, CDR1 is MNHEY and CDR2 is SMNVEV (reference sequence). V was trimmed by 3 bases and J by 3 bases, leaving 15 bases between them. The length of the CDR3 is 15 residues. CDR3 loop: CASSLMGRTSYEQYF. DNA of the CDR3: TGTGCCAGCAGTTTGATGGGCAGAACTAGCTACGAGCAGTACTTC.

This clonotype was seen repeatedly, ten times or more. The chain uses TRBV27 and TRBJ2-7; D may match TRBD1 or TRBD2 (5 bases each). Per germline, CDR1 MNHEY and CDR2 SMNVEV (reference sequence). The CDR3 consists of 15 residues. Between the trimmed V and J ends, which lost 6 bases and 0 bases, there was a span of 15 bases. The CDR3 protein is CASRITGTDSYEQYF. DNA for the CDR3: TGTGCCAGCAGGATTACCGGGACGGACTCCTACGAGCAGTACTTC.

This clonotype was observed a few times. This chain uses TRBV7-2 with TRBJ2-5; D possibly matches TRBD1 or TRBD2 (6 bases each). From germline, CDR1 is SGHTA and CDR2 FQGNSA. V was cut by 2 bases and J by 5 bases, with 18 bases left in between. This CDR3 comprises 16 residues. CDR3 protein: CASSLFGSGAWETQYF. The CDR3 DNA sequence: TGTGCCAGCAGCTTATTTGGTTCGGGGGCCTGGGAGACCCAGTACTTC.